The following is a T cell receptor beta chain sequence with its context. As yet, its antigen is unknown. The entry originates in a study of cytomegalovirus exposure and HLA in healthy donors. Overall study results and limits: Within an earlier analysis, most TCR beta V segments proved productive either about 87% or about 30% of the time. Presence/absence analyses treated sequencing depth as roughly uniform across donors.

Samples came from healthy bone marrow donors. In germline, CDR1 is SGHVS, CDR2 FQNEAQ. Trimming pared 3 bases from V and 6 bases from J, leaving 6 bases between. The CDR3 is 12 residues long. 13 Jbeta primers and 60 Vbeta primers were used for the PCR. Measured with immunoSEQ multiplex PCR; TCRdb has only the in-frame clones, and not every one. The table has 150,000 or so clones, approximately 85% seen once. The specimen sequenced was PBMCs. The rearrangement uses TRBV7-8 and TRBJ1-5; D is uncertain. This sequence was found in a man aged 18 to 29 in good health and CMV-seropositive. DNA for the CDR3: TGTGCCAGCAGCTTGGCAGTTCAGCCCCAGCATTTT. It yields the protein CASSLAVQPQHF.